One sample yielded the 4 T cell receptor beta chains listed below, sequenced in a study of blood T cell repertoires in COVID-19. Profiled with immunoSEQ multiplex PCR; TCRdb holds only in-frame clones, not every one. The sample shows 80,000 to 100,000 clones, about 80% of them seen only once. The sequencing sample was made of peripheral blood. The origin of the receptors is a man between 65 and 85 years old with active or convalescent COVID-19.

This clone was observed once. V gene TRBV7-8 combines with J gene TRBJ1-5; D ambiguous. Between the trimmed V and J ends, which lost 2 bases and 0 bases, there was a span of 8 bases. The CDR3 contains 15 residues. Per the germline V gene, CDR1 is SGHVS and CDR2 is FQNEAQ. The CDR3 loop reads CASSLQIHSNQPQHF. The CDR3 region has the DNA TGTGCCAGCAGCTTACAGATTCATAGCAATCAGCCCCAGCATTTT. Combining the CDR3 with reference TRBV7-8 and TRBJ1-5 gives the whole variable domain GAGVSQSPRYKVAKRGQDVALRCDPISGHVSLFWYQQALGQGPEFLTYFQNEAQLDKSGLPSDRFFAERPEGSVSTLKIQRTQQEDSAVYLCASSLQIHSNQPQHFGDGTRLSIL.

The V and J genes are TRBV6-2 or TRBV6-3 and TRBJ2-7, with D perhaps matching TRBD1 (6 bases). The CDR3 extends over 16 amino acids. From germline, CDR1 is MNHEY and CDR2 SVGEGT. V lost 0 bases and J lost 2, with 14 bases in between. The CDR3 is CASSYSGAGTAYEQYF. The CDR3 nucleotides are TGTGCCAGCAGTTACTCGGGGGCAGGAACTGCCTACGAGCAGTACTTC.

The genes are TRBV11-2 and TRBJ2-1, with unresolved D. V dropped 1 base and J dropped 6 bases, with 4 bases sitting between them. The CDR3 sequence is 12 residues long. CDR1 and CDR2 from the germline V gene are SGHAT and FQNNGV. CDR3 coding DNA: TGTGCCAGCAGCTTAGTGAGCAATGAGCAGTTCTTC. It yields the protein CASSLVSNEQFF.

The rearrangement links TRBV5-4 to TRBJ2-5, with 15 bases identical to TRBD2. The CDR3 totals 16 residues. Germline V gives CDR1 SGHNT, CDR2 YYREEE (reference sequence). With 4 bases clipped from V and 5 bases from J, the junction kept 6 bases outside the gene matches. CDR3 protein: CASSRTSGGAGETQYF. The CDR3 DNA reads TGTGCCAGCAGCAGGACTAGCGGGGGGGCCGGGGAGACCCAGTACTTC.